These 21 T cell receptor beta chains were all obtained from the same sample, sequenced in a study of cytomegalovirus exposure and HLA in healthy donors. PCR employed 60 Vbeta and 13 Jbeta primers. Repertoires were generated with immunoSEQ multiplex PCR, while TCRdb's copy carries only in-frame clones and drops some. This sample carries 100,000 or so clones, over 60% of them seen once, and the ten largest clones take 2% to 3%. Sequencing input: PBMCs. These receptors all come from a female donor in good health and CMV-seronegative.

The CDR3 DNA is TGTGCCACCAGCCCGGGTGAGGGATGGCTCACGGCCCAGTACTTC. Protein product: CATSPGEGWLTAQYF. The chain links TRBV15 to TRBJ2-5, with a weak D call TRBD2 (5 bases). The CDR3 spans 15 residues. Germline CDR1 reads LNHNV; CDR2 reads YYDKDF (reference sequence). Trimming took off 5 bases at V and 9 bases at J, with 22 bases between the two ends. The whole variable domain, filled in from reference TRBV15 and TRBJ2-5, reads DAMVIQNPRYQVTQFGKPVTLSCSQTLNHNVMYWYQQKSSQAPKLLFHYYDKDFNNEADTPDNFQSRRPNTSFCFLDIRSPGLGDTAMYLCATSPGEGWLTAQYFGPGTRLLVL.

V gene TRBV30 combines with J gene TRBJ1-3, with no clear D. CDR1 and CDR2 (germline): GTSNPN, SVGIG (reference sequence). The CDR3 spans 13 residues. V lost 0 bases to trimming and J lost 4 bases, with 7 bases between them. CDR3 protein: CAWSVSSGNTIYF. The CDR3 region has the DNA TGTGCCTGGAGTGTGTCCTCCGGAAACACCATATATTTT.

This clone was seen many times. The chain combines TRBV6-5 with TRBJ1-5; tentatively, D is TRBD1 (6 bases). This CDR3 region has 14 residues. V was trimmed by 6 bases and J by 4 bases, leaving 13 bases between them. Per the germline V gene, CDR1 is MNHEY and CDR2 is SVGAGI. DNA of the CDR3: TGTGCCAGCAGCTACCTAGACAGGAATCAGCCCCAGCATTTT. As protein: CASSYLDRNQPQHF.

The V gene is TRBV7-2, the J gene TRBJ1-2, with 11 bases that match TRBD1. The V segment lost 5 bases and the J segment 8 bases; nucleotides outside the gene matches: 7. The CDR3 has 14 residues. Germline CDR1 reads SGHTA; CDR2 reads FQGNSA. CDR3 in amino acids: CASSPGQGAWGYTF. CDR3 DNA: TGTGCCAGCAGCCCAGGACAGGGGGCTTGGGGCTACACCTTC.

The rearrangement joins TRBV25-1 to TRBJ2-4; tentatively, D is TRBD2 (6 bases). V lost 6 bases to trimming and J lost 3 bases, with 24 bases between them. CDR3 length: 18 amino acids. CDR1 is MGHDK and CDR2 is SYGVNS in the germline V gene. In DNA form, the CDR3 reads TGTGCCAGCAGCAACTCGGGCGGGGAGATTTATGGCAAAAACATTCAGTACTTC. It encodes CASSNSGGEIYGKNIQYF. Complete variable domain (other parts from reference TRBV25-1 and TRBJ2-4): EADIYQTPRYLVIGTGKKITLECSQTMGHDKMYWYQQDPGMELHLIHYSYGVNSTEKGDLSSESTVSRIRTEHFPLTLESARPSHTSQYLCASSNSGGEIYGKNIQYFGAGTRLSVL.

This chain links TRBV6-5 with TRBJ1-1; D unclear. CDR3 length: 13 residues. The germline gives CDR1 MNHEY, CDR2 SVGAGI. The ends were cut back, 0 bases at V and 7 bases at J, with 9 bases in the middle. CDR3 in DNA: TGTGCCAGCAGTTACTCTAACCGACTTGAAGCTTTCTTT. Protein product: CASSYSNRLEAFF.

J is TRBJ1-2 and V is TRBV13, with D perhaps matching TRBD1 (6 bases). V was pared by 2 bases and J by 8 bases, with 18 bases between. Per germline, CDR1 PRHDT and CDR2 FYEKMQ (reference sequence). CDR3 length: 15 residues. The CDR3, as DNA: TGTGCCAGCAGCTTACCGGGGCAGGGGCGCTCGGGCTACACCTTC. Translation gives CASSLPGQGRSGYTF.

CDR3 in amino acids: CASSVTGSNQPQHF. DNA of the CDR3: TGTGCCAGCAGCGTAACAGGGAGCAATCAGCCCCAGCATTTT. The chain uses TRBV9 and TRBJ1-5; D is possibly TRBD1 (6 bases). The germline V and J ends were trimmed by 1 base and 1 base, with 6 bases remaining between them. Germline V gene data show CDR1 as SGDLS and CDR2 as YYNGEE. This CDR3 spans 14 amino acids.

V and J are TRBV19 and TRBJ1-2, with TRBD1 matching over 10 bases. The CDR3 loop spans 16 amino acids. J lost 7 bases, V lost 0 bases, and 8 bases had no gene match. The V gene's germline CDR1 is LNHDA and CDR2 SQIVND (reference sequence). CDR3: CASSIDLGQGICGYTF. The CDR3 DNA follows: TGTGCCAGTAGTATAGATCTGGGACAGGGGATTTGTGGCTACACCTTC.

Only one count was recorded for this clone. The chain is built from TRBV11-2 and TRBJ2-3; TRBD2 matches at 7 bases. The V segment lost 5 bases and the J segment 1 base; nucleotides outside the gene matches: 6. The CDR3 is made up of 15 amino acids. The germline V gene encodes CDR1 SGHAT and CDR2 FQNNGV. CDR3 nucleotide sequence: TGTGCCAGCAGCGTGCGGGGGATTGGCACAGATACGCAGTATTTT. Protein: CASSVRGIGTDTQYF.

The CDR3 DNA follows: TGTGCCAGCAGCTCCGGGACAGCTGGAGGAGAGACCCAGTACTTC. It specifies CASSSGTAGGETQYF. J is TRBJ2-5 and V is TRBV11-2; 7 bases are shared with TRBD1. V shed 4 bases, J shed 4 bases, and the junction held 9 bases outside the gene matches. The CDR3 spans 15 residues. Germline CDR1 reads SGHAT; CDR2 reads FQNNGV. Variable domain in full (rest from reference TRBV11-2 and TRBJ2-5): EAGVAQSPRYKIIEKRQSVAFWCNPISGHATLYWYQQILGQGPKLLIQFQNNGVVDDSQLPKDRFSAERLKGVDSTLKIQPAKLEDSAVYLCASSSGTAGGETQYFGPGTRLLVL.

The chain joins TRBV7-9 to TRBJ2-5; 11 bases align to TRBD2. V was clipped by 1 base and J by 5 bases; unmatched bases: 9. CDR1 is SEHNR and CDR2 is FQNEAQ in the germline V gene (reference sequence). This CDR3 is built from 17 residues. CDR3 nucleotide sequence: TGTGCCAGCAGCTTAGTTCTTGGACTAGCGGGCTATGAGACCCAGTACTTC. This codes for CASSLVLGLAGYETQYF.

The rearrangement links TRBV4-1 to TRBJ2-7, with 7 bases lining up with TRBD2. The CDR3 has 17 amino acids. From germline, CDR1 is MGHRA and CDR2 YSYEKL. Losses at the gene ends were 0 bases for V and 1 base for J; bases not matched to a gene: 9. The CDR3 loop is CASSQDSSGSGSYEQYF. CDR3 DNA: TGCGCCAGCAGCCAAGATAGTAGTGGTAGCGGGTCCTACGAGCAGTACTTC.

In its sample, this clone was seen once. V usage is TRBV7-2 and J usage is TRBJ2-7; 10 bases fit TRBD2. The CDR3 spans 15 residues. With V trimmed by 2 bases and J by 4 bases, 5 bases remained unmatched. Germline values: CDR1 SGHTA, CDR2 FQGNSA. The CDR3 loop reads CASSLLAGEYYEQYF. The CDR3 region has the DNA TGTGCCAGCAGCTTACTAGCGGGGGAGTATTACGAGCAGTACTTC. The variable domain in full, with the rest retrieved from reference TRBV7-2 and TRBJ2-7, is GAGVSQSPSNKVTEKGKDVELRCDPISGHTALYWYRQSLGQGLEFLIYFQGNSAPDKSGLPSDRFSAERTGGSVSTLTIQRTQQEDSAVYLCASSLLAGEYYEQYFGPGTRLTVT.

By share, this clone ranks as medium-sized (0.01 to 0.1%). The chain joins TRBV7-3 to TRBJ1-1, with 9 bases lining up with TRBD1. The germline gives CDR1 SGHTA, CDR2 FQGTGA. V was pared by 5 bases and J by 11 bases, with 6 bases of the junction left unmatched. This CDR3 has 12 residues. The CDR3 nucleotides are TGTGCCAGCAGCCAGGGACAGGGTTTGGCTTTCTTT. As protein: CASSQGQGLAFF.

The CDR3 sequence is CASSLQDRGYGYTF. CDR3 DNA: TGTGCCAGCAGTTTACAGGACAGGGGATATGGCTACACCTTC. The chain employs TRBV6-5 and TRBJ1-2; TRBD1 aligns across 9 bases. This CDR3 is 14 amino acids long. Per the germline V gene, CDR1 is MNHEY and CDR2 is SVGAGI. The junction had 5 bases not matched to a gene; V was cut back by 4 bases and J by 5 bases.

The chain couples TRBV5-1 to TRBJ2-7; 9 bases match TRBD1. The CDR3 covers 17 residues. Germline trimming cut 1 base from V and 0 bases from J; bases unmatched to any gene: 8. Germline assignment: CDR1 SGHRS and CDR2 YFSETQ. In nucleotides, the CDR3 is TGCGCCAGCAGCTTGTGGGACAGGGAAATTAGCTCCTACGAGCAGTACTTC. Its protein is CASSLWDREISSYEQYF.

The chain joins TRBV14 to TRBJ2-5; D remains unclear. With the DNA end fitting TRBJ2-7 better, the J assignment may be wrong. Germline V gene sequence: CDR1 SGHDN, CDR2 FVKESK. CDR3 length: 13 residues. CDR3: CASSQGRSYEQYF. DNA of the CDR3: TGTGCCAGCAGCCAGGGCCGCTCCTACGAGCAGTACTTC.

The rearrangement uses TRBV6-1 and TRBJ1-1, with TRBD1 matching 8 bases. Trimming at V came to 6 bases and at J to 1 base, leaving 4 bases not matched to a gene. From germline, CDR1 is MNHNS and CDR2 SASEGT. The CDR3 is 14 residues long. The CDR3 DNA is TGTGCCAGCAGCCAAGACAGGGGGAACACTGAAGCTTTCTTT. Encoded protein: CASSQDRGNTEAFF.

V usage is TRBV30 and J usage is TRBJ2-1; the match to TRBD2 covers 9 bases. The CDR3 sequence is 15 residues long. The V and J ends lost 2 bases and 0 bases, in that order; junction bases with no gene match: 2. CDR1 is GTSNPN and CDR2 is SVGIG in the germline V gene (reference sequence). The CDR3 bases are TGTGCCTGGAGTAGCGGGGGGAGCTCCTACAATGAGCAGTTCTTC. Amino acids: CAWSSGGSSYNEQFF.

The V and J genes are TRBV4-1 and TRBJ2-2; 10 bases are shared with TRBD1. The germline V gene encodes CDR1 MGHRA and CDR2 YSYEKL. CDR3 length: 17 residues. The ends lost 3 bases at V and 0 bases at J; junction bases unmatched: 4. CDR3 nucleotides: TGCGCCAGCAGCCACTTCGGACAGGGGGCGAACACCGGGGAGCTGTTTTTT. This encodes CASSHFGQGANTGELFF.